A selection of T cell receptor beta chains follows, all from one sample in a study of T-cell reconstitution after alpha-beta-depleted transplantation in children. TCRdb recomputed calls from the PCR reads with MiXCR, one row per CDR3 protein. This repertoire shows hundreds of thousands of distinct CDR3 sequences, 15% to 20% found once; its top ten account for 1.1%. The material sequenced was PBMCs from the stem cell graft donor, taken from the stem cell graft. These receptors were obtained from a human donor who donated a stem cell graft to a child with acute myeloid leukemia. CDR3s include the opening cysteine and the closing phenylalanine or tryptophan. Each record gives: CDR3 DNA, CDR3 protein, J gene, V gene, clone size, D gene. The D gene is left open where the match is weak. Clone size is given for some rows only: seen once, a few or many times, or a class if the clone is expanded.

cdr3_nt: TGTGCCAGCAGCACTCGGACAGGGTTAGGCTACGAGCAGTACTTC
cdr3_aa: CASSTRTGLGYEQYF
j_call: TRBJ2-7
v_call: TRBV7-2
clone_size: -
d_call: TRBD1

cdr3_nt: TGTGCCAGCAGCTTCGCGGACCGCGATCTTTCACCCCTCCACTTT
cdr3_aa: CASSFADRDLSPLHF
j_call: TRBJ1-6
v_call: TRBV5-5
clone_size: many
d_call: -

cdr3_nt: TGTGCCTACCGAGCTACCGGGGAGCTGTTTTTT
cdr3_aa: CAYRATGELFF
j_call: TRBJ2-2
v_call: TRBV6-1
clone_size: -
d_call: -

cdr3_nt: TGTGCCAGCAGCTCCGGGACCCCGGGAAGGGGAAACTATGGCTACACCTTC
cdr3_aa: CASSSGTPGRGNYGYTF
j_call: TRBJ1-2
v_call: TRBV7-8
clone_size: few
d_call: -

cdr3_nt: TGCAGCGTTGGAGGGGACGCGAACACCGGGGAGCTGTTTTTT
cdr3_aa: CSVGGDANTGELFF
j_call: TRBJ2-2
v_call: TRBV29-1
clone_size: many
d_call: -

cdr3_nt: TGCAGTGCTAGACCTCTACAGGGAGGGATTGAAGCTTTCTTT
cdr3_aa: CSARPLQGGIEAFF
j_call: TRBJ1-1
v_call: TRBV20-1
clone_size: many
d_call: -

cdr3_nt: TGCAGTGCTAGGGGACCCCGGGGGGACAATGAGCAGTTCTTC
cdr3_aa: CSARGPRGDNEQFF
j_call: TRBJ2-1
v_call: TRBV20-1
clone_size: many
d_call: TRBD2

cdr3_nt: TGTGCCAGCAGTTTAAGGACAGGGGGGATCGACGAGCAGTACTTC
cdr3_aa: CASSLRTGGIDEQYF
j_call: TRBJ2-7
v_call: TRBV12-3/TRBV12-4
clone_size: -
d_call: TRBD1

cdr3_nt: TGTGCCAGCAGCCCGGACAGGGGGGCTGGTAAGCCCCAGCATTTT
cdr3_aa: CASSPDRGAGKPQHF
j_call: TRBJ1-5
v_call: TRBV7-2
clone_size: -
d_call: TRBD1

cdr3_nt: TGTGCCAGCACCCCCGGGACCTCCTACAATGAGCAGTTCTTC
cdr3_aa: CASTPGTSYNEQFF
j_call: TRBJ2-1
v_call: TRBV12-3/TRBV12-4
clone_size: many
d_call: -

cdr3_nt: TGTGCCAGCAGCCTCCGAGGGGGTAGCGGGGGGCCGCAAGAGACCCAGTACTTC
cdr3_aa: CASSLRGGSGGPQETQYF
j_call: TRBJ2-5
v_call: TRBV4-2
clone_size: once
d_call: TRBD2

cdr3_nt: TGTGCCACCACAACCGGCAGGGGTCCGTACGAGCAGTACTTC
cdr3_aa: CATTTGRGPYEQYF
j_call: TRBJ2-7
v_call: TRBV6-1
clone_size: few
d_call: -

cdr3_nt: TGCAGTGGGGAAGGGGGAACGAACACCGGGGAGCTGTTTTTT
cdr3_aa: CSGEGGTNTGELFF
j_call: TRBJ2-2
v_call: TRBV20-1
clone_size: many
d_call: -

cdr3_nt: TGCGCCAGCAGCTTGGCCGTAAGGGCGGGAGGTGAAAAACTGTTTTTT
cdr3_aa: CASSLAVRAGGEKLFF
j_call: TRBJ1-4
v_call: TRBV5-1
clone_size: -
d_call: -